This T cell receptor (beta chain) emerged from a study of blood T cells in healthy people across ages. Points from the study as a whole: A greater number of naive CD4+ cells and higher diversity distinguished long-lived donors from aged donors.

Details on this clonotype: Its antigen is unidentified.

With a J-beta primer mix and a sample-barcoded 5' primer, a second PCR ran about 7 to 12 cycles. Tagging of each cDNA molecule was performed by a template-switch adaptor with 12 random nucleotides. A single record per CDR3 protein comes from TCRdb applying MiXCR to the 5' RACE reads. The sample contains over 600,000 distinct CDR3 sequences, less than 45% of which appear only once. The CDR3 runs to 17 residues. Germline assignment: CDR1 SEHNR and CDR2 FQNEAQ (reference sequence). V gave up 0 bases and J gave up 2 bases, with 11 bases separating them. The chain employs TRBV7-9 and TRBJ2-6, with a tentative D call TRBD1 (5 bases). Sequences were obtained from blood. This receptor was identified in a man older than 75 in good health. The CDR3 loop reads CASSLAVGAAGANVLTF. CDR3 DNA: TGTGCCAGCAGCTTAGCCGTAGGGGCAGCTGGGGCCAACGTCCTGACTTTC. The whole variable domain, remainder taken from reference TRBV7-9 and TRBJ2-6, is DTGVSQNPRHKITKRGQNVTFRCDPISEHNRLYWYRQTLGQGPEFLTYFQNEAQLEKSRLLSDRFSAERPKGSFSTLEIQRTEQGDSAMYLCASSLAVGAAGANVLTFGAGSRLTVL.